This TCR beta chain comes out of a study of blood T cell repertoires in COVID-19. Study details: Samples came from the United States, Italy and Spain, spanning acute and convalescent COVID-19. In each case, the material was cDNA or gDNA derived from T cells, B-cell-depleted T cells, or PBMCs.

CDR3 length equals 17 residues. Germline V gene data show CDR1 as GTSNPN and CDR2 as SVGIG (reference sequence). Trimming removed 5 bases from V and 3 bases from J; junction bases left unmatched: 10. Per the authors' pipeline: Quantification of nucleated cells was approximated via reference gene primer amplification. Some clones are missing from TCRdb's copy, which holds only in-frame ones; the method was immunoSEQ multiplex PCR. That table is the source of V, J and clone size, and D and trimming were worked out from the DNA. The table shows just over 250,000 clones, with around 86% occurring only once.

The chain employs TRBV30 and TRBJ2-3; TRBD2 aligns across 14 bases. This TCR was sampled from a man between 35 and 55 years old who had recovered from COVID-19. The specimen was peripheral blood. The CDR3, as DNA: TGTGCCTGGGATACCGGGACTAGCGGGAGAATTACAGATACGCAGTATTTT. Amino acids: CAWDTGTSGRITDTQYF.